The 19 T cell receptor beta chains listed next were all sequenced from one sample in a study of T cell responses to AZD1222 COVID-19 vaccine. Using immunoSEQ multiplex PCR, the repertoire was profiled, and TCRdb retains in-frame clones only, with some absent. The sample consists of around 150,000 clones, around 90% of them appearing once. The source material was peripheral blood, sampled 28 days after the second AZD1222 dose. The receptors shown here come from an adult who received the AZD1222 COVID-19 vaccine.

The genes are TRBV5-1 and TRBJ2-3, with D tentatively TRBD1 or TRBD2 (5 bases each). The germline V and J ends were trimmed by 6 bases and 0 bases, with 14 bases remaining between them. The CDR3 loop spans 15 amino acids. Germline CDR1 reads SGHRS; CDR2 reads YFSETQ. The CDR3 DNA is TGCGCCAGCACCTACTACGGGGCGAGCACAGATACGCAGTATTTT. Its protein is CASTYYGASTDTQYF.

A word on this clone: One end of the junction varies from germline; a read error may be responsible. The chain recombines TRBV27 with TRBJ2-3; the D is unclear. The germline gives CDR1 MNHEY, CDR2 SMNVEV (reference sequence). The CDR3 is 13 residues long. CDR3 protein: CASSFTDTNTQYF. CDR3 DNA sequence: TGTGCCAGCAGTTTTACCGACACAAATACGCAGTATTTT.

This clone is a singleton in its sample. This chain uses TRBV5-4 with TRBJ2-1; 12 nucleotides align to TRBD2. Germline loops: CDR1 SGHNT, CDR2 YYREEE (reference sequence). The CDR3 is made up of 14 amino acids. The V segment lost 3 bases and the J segment 8 bases; nucleotides outside the gene matches: 3. The CDR3, as DNA: TGTGCCAGCAGCTCGACTAGCGGGAGAGATGAGCAGTTCTTC. It yields the protein CASSSTSGRDEQFF.

This sequence joins TRBV5-1 and TRBJ1-4; the D gene is possibly TRBD1 (5 bases). The germline CDR1 and CDR2 sequences are SGHRS and YFSETQ. The length of the CDR3 is 16 residues. Trimming shortened V by 4 bases and J by 0 bases, and 13 bases separated the two germline ends. The CDR3 protein is CASSPAGGPTNEKLFF. Written as DNA, the CDR3 is TGCGCCAGCAGCCCGGCCGGGGGTCCAACTAATGAAAAACTGTTTTTT.

This chain joins TRBV5-1 and TRBJ2-7, with 7 bases fitting TRBD1. Losses at the gene ends were 3 bases for V and 6 bases for J; bases not matched to a gene: 6. In germline, CDR1 is SGHRS, CDR2 YFSETQ. The CDR3 sequence is 13 residues long. The CDR3 is CASSSTTGVEQYF. For the CDR3, the DNA is TGCGCCAGCAGCTCGACAACAGGGGTCGAGCAGTACTTC.

This sequence joins TRBV5-1 and TRBJ2-7; 13 bases are shared with TRBD2. The germline gives CDR1 SGHRS, CDR2 YFSETQ. V lost 4 bases, J lost 2 bases, and 6 bases stayed unmatched. CDR3 length: 16 amino acids. The CDR3 spells CASSTGTSGTPYEQYF. The CDR3 coding sequence is TGCGCCAGCAGCACCGGGACTAGCGGGACTCCCTACGAGCAGTACTTC.

In nucleotides, the CDR3 is TGTGCCAGCAGTGAGGAGACAGGGACGTTATCACCCCTCCACTTT. Translation: CASSEETGTLSPLHF. The chain uses TRBV2 and TRBJ1-6; 7 nucleotides align to TRBD1. Germline V gives CDR1 SNHLY, CDR2 FYNNEI. V was clipped by 3 bases and J by 10 bases; unmatched bases: 9. This CDR3 spans 15 amino acids. Together with reference TRBV2 and TRBJ1-6, the CDR3 gives the full variable domain: EPEVTQTPSHQVTQMGQEVILRCVPISNHLYFYWYRQILGQKVEFLVSFYNNEISEKSEIFDDQFSVERPDGSNFTLKIRSTKLEDSAMYFCASSEETGTLSPLHFGNGTRLTVT.

The rearrangement uses TRBV5-1 and TRBJ1-1; the D gene is possibly TRBD1 (5 bases). This CDR3 comprises 15 residues. Germline V gene sequence: CDR1 SGHRS, CDR2 YFSETQ. V was pared by 1 base and J by 0 bases, with 10 bases between. The CDR3 spells CASSLSGTVNTEAFF. The DNA for the CDR3 is TGCGCCAGCAGCTTGTCAGGGACTGTGAACACTGAAGCTTTCTTT.

The V and J genes are TRBV9 and TRBJ1-2, with unresolved D. With 0 bases removed from V and 5 bases from J, the gap between germline ends came to 11 bases. Germline lookup yields CDR1 SGDLS and CDR2 YYNGEE. The CDR3 has 14 residues. The CDR3 is CASSVASTGYGYTF. In DNA, the CDR3 is TGTGCCAGCAGCGTAGCCTCGACTGGGTATGGCTACACCTTC.

V is TRBV7-8 and J is TRBJ1-2, with no clear D. V was cut by 4 bases and J by 0 bases, with 9 bases left in between. In germline, CDR1 is SGHVS, CDR2 FQNEAQ. The CDR3 is 14 amino acids. In DNA, the CDR3 is TGTGCCAGCAGCTACTCTTCCACTAACTATGGCTACACCTTC. Encoded protein: CASSYSSTNYGYTF.

The chain recombines TRBV6-5 with TRBJ1-1; tentative D call: TRBD1 (5 bases). The CDR3 extends over 14 amino acids. Germline CDR1 is MNHEY and CDR2 is SVGAGI. Trimming removed 5 bases at V and 3 bases at J, with 13 bases between. Here the CDR3 DNA reads TGTGCCAGCAGTCTTATCCCGGGGGACACTGAAGCTTTCTTT. Amino acids: CASSLIPGDTEAFF.

This clone was detected a few times. The chain employs TRBV7-9 and TRBJ1-3, with D unresolved. The germline V gene has CDR1 SEHNR and CDR2 FQNEAQ (reference sequence). CDR3 length: 15 residues. V lost 4 bases to trimming and J lost 0 bases, with 10 bases between them. CDR3 sequence (DNA): TGTGCCAGCAGCTCTGCAGTAGACTCTGGAAACACCATATATTTT. Translation: CASSSAVDSGNTIYF.

The chain is built from TRBV13 and TRBJ2-3; tentative D call: TRBD1 (6 bases). V was trimmed by 0 bases and J by 0 bases, leaving 7 bases between them. CDR1 and CDR2 (germline): PRHDT, FYEKMQ (reference sequence). The CDR3 totals 15 residues. CDR3 nucleotide sequence: TGTGCCAGCAGCTTAGGGGACAGAAGCACAGATACGCAGTATTTT. This translates into CASSLGDRSTDTQYF.

CDR3 sequence: CASRTGAEAFF. In DNA form, the CDR3 reads TGTGCCAGCCGGACAGGGGCTGAAGCTTTCTTT. The chain employs TRBV19 and TRBJ1-1; 9 bases line up with TRBD1. The V gene's germline CDR1 is LNHDA and CDR2 SQIVND (reference sequence). Trimming removed 9 bases from V and 6 bases from J; junction bases left unmatched: 2. The CDR3 sequence is 11 residues long.

The chain is built from TRBV6-5 and TRBJ1-2, with 7 bases matching TRBD1. J lost 2 bases, V lost 2 bases, and 8 bases had no gene match. The germline gives CDR1 MNHEY, CDR2 SVGAGI. The CDR3 runs 16 residues. The CDR3 DNA reads TGTGCCAGCAGTTACCCCGGGACAGAGCTGAACTATGGCTACACCTTC. It is translated as CASSYPGTELNYGYTF.

The V gene is TRBV6-5, the J gene TRBJ1-6; possibly TRBD1 for D (6 bases). V lost 7 bases, J lost 5 bases, and 15 bases lay in between. The germline V gene has CDR1 MNHEY and CDR2 SVGAGI. This CDR3 spans 15 amino acids. CDR3 amino acids: CASTSDRIDNSPLHF. CDR3 DNA sequence: TGTGCCAGCACCTCGGACAGAATTGATAATTCACCCCTCCACTTT.

This rearrangement joins TRBV18 to TRBJ2-3; 12 nucleotides align to TRBD2. Germline CDR1 is KGHSH and CDR2 is LQKENI. The CDR3 sequence is 15 residues long. Unmatched junction bases numbered 6, after V lost 5 bases and J lost 6 bases. CDR3 loop: CASSSLAGGVDTQYF. The CDR3 bases are TGTGCCAGCTCAAGCCTAGCGGGAGGGGTTGATACGCAGTATTTT.

The CDR3 sequence: CAWSVFSRWANTGELFF. For the CDR3, the DNA is TGTGCCTGGAGTGTATTCTCCCGTTGGGCGAACACCGGGGAGCTGTTTTTT. The V call is TRBV30, the J call TRBJ2-2; the D is unclear. This CDR3 is built from 17 residues. Trimming took off 0 bases at V and 0 bases at J, with 14 bases between the two ends. From germline, CDR1 is GTSNPN and CDR2 SVGIG (reference sequence).

The chain carries TRBV6-5 and TRBJ2-5; TRBD1 might be the D (5 bases). The CDR3 consists of 15 residues. V was shortened by 5 bases and J by 1 base, with 14 bases between the two germline ends. CDR1 is MNHEY, CDR2 SVGAGI, per germline. The CDR3 DNA follows: TGTGCCAGCAGTAAAACCACAGGATCCCAAGAGACCCAGTACTTC. This sequence encodes CASSKTTGSQETQYF.